A single sample is the source of the 21 T cell receptor beta chains below, sequenced in a study of response to subunit inactivated influenza vaccine (dated by TCRdb to between 2018 and 2020). Library preparation used RT-PCR. Instrument on record: Illumina HiSeq 2500. TCRdb reprocessing: public reads trimmed at Q25 with fastp, clones called with MiXCR, in-frame beta chains kept. Records with the same CDR3 protein are collapsed into one entry carrying the most frequent genes and DNA. The sample table records fewer than 800,000 distinct CDR3 sequences; about a sixth of these occur just once. Roughly 11% of the sample lies in the top ten. Specimen: PBMCs from blood, collected less than 13 days after vaccination. Receptors originate from a man aged 50 or older who received an inactivated influenza vaccine. Donor details come from another sample of the same person, matched by shared clones.

This clonotype came up a few times. The genes are TRBV29-1 and TRBJ1-1; the D is unclear. The germline V gene has CDR1 SQVTM and CDR2 ANQGSEA. V was cut by 5 bases and J by 3 bases, with 16 bases left in between. The length of the CDR3 is 14 residues. The CDR3 reads CSVSPTPRDTEAFF. Here the CDR3 DNA reads TGCAGCGTTTCTCCCACCCCTCGGGACACTGAAGCTTTCTTT. Looking up the rest from reference TRBV29-1 and TRBJ1-1 gives the full variable domain: SAVISQKPSRDICQRGTSLTIQCQVDSQVTMMFWYRQQPGQSLTLIATANQGSEATYESGFVIDKFPISRPNLTFSTLTVSNMSPEDSSIYLCSVSPTPRDTEAFFGQGTRLTVV.

This clonotype was observed a few times. The J gene is TRBJ2-3, the V gene TRBV28; D may correspond to TRBD1 or TRBD2 (6 bases each). Trimming took 8 bases from V and 0 from J, leaving 18 bases between them. There are 16 residues in the CDR3. Germline V gene data show CDR1 as MDHEN and CDR2 as SYDVKM. CDR3 sequence: CASAFQGTSSTDTQYF. The CDR3, as DNA: TGTGCCAGCGCCTTCCAGGGGACTTCTAGCACAGATACGCAGTATTTT.

V gene TRBV27 combines with J gene TRBJ2-2, with a tentative D call TRBD2 (7 bases). Germline V gene lookup returns CDR1 MNHEY and CDR2 SMNVEV (reference sequence). The V gene lost 4 bases and the J gene lost 0 bases, with 18 bases spanning the gap. The CDR3 sequence is 18 residues long. The CDR3 nucleotides read TGTGCCAGCAGTTGGGGGGGCAGGGGACGGTCGAACACCGGGGAGCTGTTTTTT. Translation gives CASSWGGRGRSNTGELFF.

This clonotype occurred a few times. V is TRBV19 and J is TRBJ2-1, with 7 bases lining up with TRBD2. Germline V gene lookup returns CDR1 LNHDA and CDR2 SQIVND (reference sequence). Unmatched junction bases numbered 4, after V lost 1 base and J lost 7 bases. The CDR3 has 14 residues. The CDR3 DNA reads as TGTGCCAGTAGTATAGGGACTAGTTTGAATGAGCAGTTCTTC. It specifies CASSIGTSLNEQFF.

The chain uses TRBV20-1 and TRBJ1-1, with 8 bases that match TRBD1. The CDR3 has 15 residues. Germline loops: CDR1 DFQATT, CDR2 SNEGSKA (reference sequence). Trimming at V came to 1 base and at J to 5 bases, leaving 9 bases not matched to a gene. This CDR3 is CSARVQGAWGTEAFF. The CDR3 DNA sequence: TGCAGTGCTAGAGTCCAGGGGGCATGGGGGACTGAAGCTTTCTTT.

CDR3 sequence reads: CASRVGTSGSNEQFF. The CDR3 DNA follows: TGTGCCAGCAGGGTCGGGACTAGCGGGAGCAATGAGCAGTTCTTC. The gene calls are TRBV5-6 and TRBJ2-1; TRBD2 matches 14 bases. The germline V gene encodes CDR1 SGHDT and CDR2 YYEEEE. The V segment lost 5 bases and the J segment 6 bases; nucleotides outside the gene matches: 4. The CDR3 spans 15 residues.

This clonotype was counted only a few times. This chain uses TRBV28 with TRBJ2-7, with D possibly matching TRBD1 (5 bases). V was pared by 4 bases and J by 4 bases, with 17 bases between. This CDR3 spans 15 amino acids. Per the germline V gene, CDR1 is MDHEN and CDR2 is SYDVKM. The DNA of the CDR3 is TGTGCCAGCAGTTCACCCCGCCCGACAGATTACGAGCAGTACTTC. Translated, it gives CASSSPRPTDYEQYF.

This rearrangement joins TRBV14 to TRBJ1-1; D not certain. Per the germline V gene, CDR1 is SGHDN and CDR2 is FVKESK. The CDR3 covers 14 residues. The ends were cut back, 0 bases at V and 8 bases at J, with 13 bases in the middle. CDR3 sequence reads: CASSQDLGLQEAFF. The CDR3 bases are TGTGCCAGCAGCCAAGATCTAGGACTACAAGAAGCTTTCTTT.

V gene TRBV14 combines with J gene TRBJ1-1, with 9 bases lining up with TRBD1. Germline lookup yields CDR1 SGHDN and CDR2 FVKESK. Trimming at V came to 4 bases and at J to 4 bases, leaving 4 bases not matched to a gene. This CDR3 region has 14 residues. The CDR3 DNA is TGTGCCAGCAGCCCACAGGGGGCGTTCACTGAAGCTTTCTTT. Residues: CASSPQGAFTEAFF.

The V and J genes are TRBV2 and TRBJ1-4, with D tentatively TRBD1 (5 bases). This CDR3 region has 16 residues. CDR1 is SNHLY and CDR2 is FYNNEI in the germline V gene. V was shortened by 2 bases and J by 8 bases, with 18 bases between the two germline ends. The CDR3 DNA is TGTGCCAGCAGTGAACTACGGTTGGGGGGGAGAGAAAAACTGTTTTTT. Amino acid sequence: CASSELRLGGREKLFF.

Only a few counts were recorded for this clonotype. The chain is built from TRBV10-3 and TRBJ2-7, with 9 nucleotides matching TRBD1. V was pared by 4 bases and J by 0 bases, with 1 base of the junction left unmatched. Germline CDR1 and CDR2: ENHRY and SYGVKD. This CDR3 has 14 residues. Written as DNA, the CDR3 is TGTGCCATCAGTGGGGACAGGGACTCCTACGAGCAGTACTTC. It codes for CAISGDRDSYEQYF.

In its sample, this clonotype was seen many times. The chain combines TRBV4-3 with TRBJ2-7; 7 nucleotides match TRBD2. The CDR3 has 15 residues. CDR1 LGHNA and CDR2 YSLEER come from the germline V gene. V was clipped by 0 bases and J by 2 bases; unmatched bases: 4. The CDR3 loop is CASSQEAGEPYEQYF. CDR3 coding DNA: TGCGCCAGCAGCCAAGAGGCGGGGGAGCCCTACGAGCAGTACTTC.

The chain joins TRBV19 to TRBJ1-2; 10 positions agree with TRBD1. The CDR3 loop spans 15 amino acids. V shed 3 bases and J 4 bases; nucleotides not matched to a gene: 5. Per the germline V gene, CDR1 is LNHDA and CDR2 is SQIVND (reference sequence). The CDR3 DNA reads TGTGCCAGTAGTATTGGACAGGGGGAAAGCTATGGCTACACCTTC. Protein: CASSIGQGESYGYTF.

The rearrangement uses TRBV11-3 and TRBJ2-2; D call uncertain. The CDR3 runs to 17 residues. CDR1 and CDR2 from the germline V gene are SGHNT and YENEEA. V was shortened by 5 bases and J by 6 bases, with 22 bases between the two germline ends. This chain's CDR3 is CASSPQIHPAGSGELFF. The CDR3 bases are TGTGCCAGCAGCCCCCAAATCCATCCTGCCGGTTCCGGGGAGCTGTTTTTT.

This clonotype has a handful of counts. The chain recombines TRBV4-3 with TRBJ2-7; 11 bases align to TRBD1. V gave up 1 base and J gave up 5 bases; unmatched junction bases: 4. In germline, CDR1 is LGHNA, CDR2 YSLEER. The CDR3 is 15 amino acids. The CDR3 DNA follows: TGCGCCAGCAGCCAAGGGACAGGGGGCCTCAACGAGCAGTACTTC. Its translation is CASSQGTGGLNEQYF.

This clonotype was detected a few times. J is TRBJ2-3 and V is TRBV4-3, with D perhaps given as TRBD1 or TRBD2 (5 bases each). The germline CDR1 and CDR2 sequences are LGHNA and YSLEER. The CDR3 is made up of 15 amino acids. Trimming removed 0 bases from V and 4 bases from J, with 11 bases in between. The chain's CDR3 is CASSQDQGRADTQYF. The CDR3 nucleotides read TGCGCCAGCAGCCAAGATCAGGGACGCGCAGATACGCAGTATTTT.

This sequence joins TRBV5-1 and TRBJ2-1; 10 bases line up with TRBD2. The CDR3 consists of 17 residues. The trim removed 0 bases at V and 2 bases at J, leaving 5 bases unmatched. Germline V lookup: CDR1 SGHRS, CDR2 YFSETQ. The CDR3 loop reads CASSLGTGLAAYNEQFF. Written as DNA, the CDR3 is TGCGCCAGCAGCTTGGGTACCGGACTAGCGGCCTACAATGAGCAGTTCTTC.

This clonotype was observed a few times. The CDR3 spells CASSPSMPRSYEQYF. CDR3 coding DNA: TGCGCCAGCAGCCCGTCCATGCCCCGATCCTACGAGCAGTACTTC. The chain uses TRBV4-3 and TRBJ2-7; D is unresolved. Germline CDR1 is LGHNA and CDR2 is YSLEER. The CDR3 is made up of 15 amino acids. With 4 bases removed from V and 1 base from J, the gap between germline ends came to 14 bases.

The rearrangement links TRBV11-2 to TRBJ1-4; D call uncertain. Trimming shortened V by 3 bases and J by 6 bases, and 8 bases separated the two germline ends. In germline, CDR1 is SGHAT, CDR2 FQNNGV. The CDR3 covers 13 residues. The DNA of the CDR3 is TGTGCCAGCAGCTTGACCAAGGATGAAAAACTGTTTTTT. Protein sequence: CASSLTKDEKLFF.

This clonotype has more than one count but fewer than ten. This chain joins TRBV28 and TRBJ2-7; no clear D. The CDR3 has 16 residues. Germline V gene data show CDR1 as MDHEN and CDR2 as SYDVKM. Trimming stripped 0 bases from V and 6 bases from J, with 18 bases between. The CDR3 DNA follows: TGTGCCAGCAGTTTATGGCCCGGAACGTCACGGGTCGAGCAGTACTTC. Its translation is CASSLWPGTSRVEQYF. The whole variable domain, remainder taken from reference TRBV28 and TRBJ2-7, is DVKVTQSSRYLVKRTGEKVFLECVQDMDHENMFWYRQDPGLGLRLIYFSYDVKMKEKGDIPEGYSVSREKKERFSLILESASTNQTSMYLCASSLWPGTSRVEQYFGPGTRLTVT.

V and J are TRBV9 and TRBJ2-2; TRBD2 aligns across 8 bases. This CDR3 comprises 15 residues. Germline V gene lookup returns CDR1 SGDLS and CDR2 YYNGEE. With 3 bases clipped from V and 7 bases from J, the junction kept 8 bases outside the gene matches. This chain's CDR3 is CASSASIGRGGELFF. The CDR3 nucleotides read TGTGCCAGCAGCGCCTCAATCGGGAGGGGCGGGGAGCTGTTTTTT.